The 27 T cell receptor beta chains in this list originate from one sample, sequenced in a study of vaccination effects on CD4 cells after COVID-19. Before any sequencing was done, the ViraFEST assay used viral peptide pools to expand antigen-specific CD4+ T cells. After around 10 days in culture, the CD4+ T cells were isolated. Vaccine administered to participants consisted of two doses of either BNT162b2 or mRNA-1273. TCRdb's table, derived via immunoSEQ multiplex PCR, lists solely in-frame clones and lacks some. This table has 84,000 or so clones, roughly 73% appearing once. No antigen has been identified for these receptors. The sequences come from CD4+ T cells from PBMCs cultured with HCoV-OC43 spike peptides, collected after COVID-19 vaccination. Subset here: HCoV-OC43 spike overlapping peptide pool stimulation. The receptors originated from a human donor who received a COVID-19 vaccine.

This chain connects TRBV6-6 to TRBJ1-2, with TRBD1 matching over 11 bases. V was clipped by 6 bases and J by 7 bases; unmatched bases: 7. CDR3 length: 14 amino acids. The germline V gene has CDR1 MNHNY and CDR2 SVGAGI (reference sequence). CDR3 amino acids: CASSPGTGGLGYTF. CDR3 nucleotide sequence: TGTGCCAGCAGCCCCGGGACAGGGGGTCTTGGCTACACCTTC.

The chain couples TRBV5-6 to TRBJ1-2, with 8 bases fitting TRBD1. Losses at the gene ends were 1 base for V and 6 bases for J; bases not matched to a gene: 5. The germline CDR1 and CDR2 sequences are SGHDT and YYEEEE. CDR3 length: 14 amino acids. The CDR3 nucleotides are TGTGCCAGCAGCTTGTACAGGGGGGCGAATGGCTACACCTTC. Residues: CASSLYRGANGYTF.

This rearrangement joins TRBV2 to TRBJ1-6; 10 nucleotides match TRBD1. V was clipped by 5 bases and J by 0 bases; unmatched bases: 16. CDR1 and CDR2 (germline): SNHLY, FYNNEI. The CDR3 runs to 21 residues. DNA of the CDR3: TGTGCCAGCAGTCAATATAGAGCGGGACAGGGGACCCTCTCCTATAATTCACCCCTCCACTTT. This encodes CASSQYRAGQGTLSYNSPLHF. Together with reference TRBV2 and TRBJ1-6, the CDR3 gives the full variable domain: EPEVTQTPSHQVTQMGQEVILRCVPISNHLYFYWYRQILGQKVEFLVSFYNNEISEKSEIFDDQFSVERPDGSNFTLKIRSTKLEDSAMYFCASSQYRAGQGTLSYNSPLHFGNGTRLTVT.

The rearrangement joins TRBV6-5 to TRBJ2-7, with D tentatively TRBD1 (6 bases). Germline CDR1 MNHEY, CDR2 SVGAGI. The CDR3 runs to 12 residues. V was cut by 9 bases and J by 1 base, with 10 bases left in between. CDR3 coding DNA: TGTGCCAGTAGAGGGGGTTCCTACGAGCAGTACGTC. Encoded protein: CASRGGSYEQYV.

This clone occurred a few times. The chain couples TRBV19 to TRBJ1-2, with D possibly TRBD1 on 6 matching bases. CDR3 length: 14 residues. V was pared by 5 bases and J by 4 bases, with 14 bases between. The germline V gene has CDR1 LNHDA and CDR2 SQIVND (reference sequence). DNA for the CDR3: TGTGCCAGTAGTGCCCTAGACAGGACCTATGGCTACACCTTC. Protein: CASSALDRTYGYTF.

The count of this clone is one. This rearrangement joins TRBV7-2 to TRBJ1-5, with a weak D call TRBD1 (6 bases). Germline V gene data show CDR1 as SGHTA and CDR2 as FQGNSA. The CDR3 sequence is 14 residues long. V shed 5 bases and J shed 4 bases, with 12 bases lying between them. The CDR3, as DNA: TGTGCCAGCAGCCTAATGGACAGAAATCAGCCCCAGCATTTT. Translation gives CASSLMDRNQPQHF.

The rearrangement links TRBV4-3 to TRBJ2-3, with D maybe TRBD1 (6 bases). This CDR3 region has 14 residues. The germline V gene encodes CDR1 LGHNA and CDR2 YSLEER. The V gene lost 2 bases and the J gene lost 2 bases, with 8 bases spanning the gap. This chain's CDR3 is CASSQTGITDTQYF. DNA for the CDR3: TGCGCCAGCAGCCAAACAGGGATCACAGATACGCAGTATTTT.

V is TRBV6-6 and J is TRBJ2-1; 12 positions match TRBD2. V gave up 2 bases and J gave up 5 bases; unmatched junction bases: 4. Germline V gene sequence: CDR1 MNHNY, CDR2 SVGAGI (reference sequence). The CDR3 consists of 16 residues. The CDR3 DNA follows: TGTGCCAGCAGTTACAGACTAGCGGGGGTTCACAATGAGCAGTTCTTC. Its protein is CASSYRLAGVHNEQFF.

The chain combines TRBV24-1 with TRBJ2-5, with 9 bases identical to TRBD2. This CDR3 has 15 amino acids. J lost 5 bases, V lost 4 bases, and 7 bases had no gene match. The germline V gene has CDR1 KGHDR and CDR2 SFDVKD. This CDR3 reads CATSDLTSGGETQYF. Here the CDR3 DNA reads TGTGCCACCAGTGACTTGACTAGCGGAGGGGAGACCCAGTACTTC.

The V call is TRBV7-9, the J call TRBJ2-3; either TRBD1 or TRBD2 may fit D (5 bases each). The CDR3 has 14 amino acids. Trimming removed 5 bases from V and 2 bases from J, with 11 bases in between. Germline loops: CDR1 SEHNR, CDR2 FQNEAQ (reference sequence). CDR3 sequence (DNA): TGTGCCAGCAGCCGAGGGACGGACACAGATACGCAGTATTTT. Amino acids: CASSRGTDTDTQYF.

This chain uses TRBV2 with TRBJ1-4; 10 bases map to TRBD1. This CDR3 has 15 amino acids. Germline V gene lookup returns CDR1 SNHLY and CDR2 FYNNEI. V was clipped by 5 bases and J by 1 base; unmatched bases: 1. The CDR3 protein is CASSRDRGTNEKLFF. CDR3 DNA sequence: TGTGCCAGCAGTCGGGACAGGGGAACTAATGAAAAACTGTTTTTT.

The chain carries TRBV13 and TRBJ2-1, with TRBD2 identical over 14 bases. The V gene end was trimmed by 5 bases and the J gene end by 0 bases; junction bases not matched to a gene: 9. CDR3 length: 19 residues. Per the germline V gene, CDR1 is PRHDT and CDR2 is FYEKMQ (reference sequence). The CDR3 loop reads CASSHRTSGGQSSYNEQFF. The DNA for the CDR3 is TGTGCCAGCAGCCACCGGACTAGCGGGGGGCAGAGCTCCTACAATGAGCAGTTCTTC.

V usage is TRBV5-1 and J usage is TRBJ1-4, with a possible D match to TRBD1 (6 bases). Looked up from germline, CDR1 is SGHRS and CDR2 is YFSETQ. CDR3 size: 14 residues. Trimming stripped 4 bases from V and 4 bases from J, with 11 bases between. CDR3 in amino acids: CASSQQGYNEKLFF. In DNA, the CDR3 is TGCGCCAGCAGCCAACAGGGTTATAATGAAAAACTGTTTTTT.

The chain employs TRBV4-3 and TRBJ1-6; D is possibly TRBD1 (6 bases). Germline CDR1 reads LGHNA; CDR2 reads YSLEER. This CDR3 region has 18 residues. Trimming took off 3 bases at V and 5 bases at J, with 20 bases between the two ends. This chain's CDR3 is CASSQGTMGARNNSPLHF. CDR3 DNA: TGCGCCAGCAGCCAGGGTACGATGGGGGCGAGAAATAATTCACCCCTCCACTTT.

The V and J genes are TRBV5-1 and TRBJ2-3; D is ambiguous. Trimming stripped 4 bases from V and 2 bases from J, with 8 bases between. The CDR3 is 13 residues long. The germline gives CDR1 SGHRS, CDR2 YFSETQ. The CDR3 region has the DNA TGCGCCAGCAGCCAGTACTACACAGATACGCAGTATTTT. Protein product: CASSQYYTDTQYF.

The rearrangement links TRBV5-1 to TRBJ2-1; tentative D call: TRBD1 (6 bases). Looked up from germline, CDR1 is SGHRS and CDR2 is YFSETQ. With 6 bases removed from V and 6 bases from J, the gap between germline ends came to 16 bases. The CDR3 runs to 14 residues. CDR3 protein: CASIQGPPGNEQFF. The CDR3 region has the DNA TGCGCCAGCATACAGGGCCCCCCCGGCAATGAGCAGTTCTTC.

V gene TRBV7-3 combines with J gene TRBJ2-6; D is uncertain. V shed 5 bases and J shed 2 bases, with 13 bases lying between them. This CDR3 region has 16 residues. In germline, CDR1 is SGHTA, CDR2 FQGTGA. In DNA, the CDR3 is TGTGCCAGCAGCCCGACCTTGGGGACTGGGGCCAACGTCCTGACTTTC. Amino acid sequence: CASSPTLGTGANVLTF.

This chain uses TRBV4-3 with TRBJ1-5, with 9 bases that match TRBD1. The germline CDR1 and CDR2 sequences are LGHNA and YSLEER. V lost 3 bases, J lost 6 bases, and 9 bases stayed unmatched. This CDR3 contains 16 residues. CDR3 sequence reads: CASSQGMGQGGQPQHF. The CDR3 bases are TGCGCCAGCAGCCAGGGGATGGGACAGGGTGGTCAGCCCCAGCATTTT.

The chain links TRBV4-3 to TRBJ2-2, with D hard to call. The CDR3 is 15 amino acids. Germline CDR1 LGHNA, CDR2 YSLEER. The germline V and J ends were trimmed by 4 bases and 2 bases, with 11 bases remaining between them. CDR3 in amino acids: CASSLTPDNTGELFF. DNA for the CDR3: TGCGCCAGCAGCCTAACCCCGGACAACACCGGGGAGCTGTTTTTT.

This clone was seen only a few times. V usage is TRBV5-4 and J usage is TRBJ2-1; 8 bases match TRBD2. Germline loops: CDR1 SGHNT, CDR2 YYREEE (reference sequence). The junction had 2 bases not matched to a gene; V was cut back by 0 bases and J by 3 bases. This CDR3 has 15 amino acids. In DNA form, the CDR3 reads TGTGCCAGCAGCTTGGAAAGCGGGGGCTACAATGAGCAGTTCTTC. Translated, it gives CASSLESGGYNEQFF.

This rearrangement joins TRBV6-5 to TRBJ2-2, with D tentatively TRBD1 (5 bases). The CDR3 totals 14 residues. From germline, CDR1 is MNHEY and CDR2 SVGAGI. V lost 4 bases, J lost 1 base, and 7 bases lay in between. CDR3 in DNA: TGTGCCAGCAGTTCGCAGGGGAACACCGGGGAGCTGTTTTTT. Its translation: CASSSQGNTGELFF.

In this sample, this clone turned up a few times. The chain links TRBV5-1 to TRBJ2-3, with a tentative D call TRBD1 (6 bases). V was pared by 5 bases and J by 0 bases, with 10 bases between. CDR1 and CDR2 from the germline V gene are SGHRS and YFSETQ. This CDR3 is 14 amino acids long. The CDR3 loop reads CASRQGHSTDTQYF. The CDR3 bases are TGCGCCAGCAGACAGGGACATAGCACAGATACGCAGTATTTT.

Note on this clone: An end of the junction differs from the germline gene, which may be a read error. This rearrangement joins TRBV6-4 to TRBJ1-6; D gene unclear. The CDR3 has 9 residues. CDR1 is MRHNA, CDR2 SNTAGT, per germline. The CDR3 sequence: CASRDGVYF. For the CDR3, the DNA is TGTGCCAGCAGGGACGGAGTCTACTTT.

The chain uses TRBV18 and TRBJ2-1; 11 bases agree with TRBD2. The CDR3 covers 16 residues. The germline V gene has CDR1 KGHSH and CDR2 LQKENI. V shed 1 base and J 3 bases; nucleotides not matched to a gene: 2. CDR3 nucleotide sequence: TGTGCCAGCTCACCACTCCTAGCGGGGGGCTACAATGAGCAGTTCTTC. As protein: CASSPLLAGGYNEQFF. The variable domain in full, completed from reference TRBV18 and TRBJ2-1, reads NAGVMQNPRHLVRRRGQEARLRCSPMKGHSHVYWYRQLPEEGLKFMVYLQKENIIDESGMPKERFSAEFPKEGPSILRIQQVVRGDSAAYFCASSPLLAGGYNEQFFGPGTRLTVL.

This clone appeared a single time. The CDR3: CASGGRDLYQPQHF. The DNA of the CDR3 is TGTGCCAGCGGCGGGAGGGACCTTTATCAGCCCCAGCATTTT. The chain employs TRBV2 and TRBJ1-5; possible D gene TRBD1, 5 bases. V lost 8 bases, J lost 5 bases, and 16 bases lay in between. Germline loops: CDR1 SNHLY, CDR2 FYNNEI. This CDR3 is 14 amino acids long.

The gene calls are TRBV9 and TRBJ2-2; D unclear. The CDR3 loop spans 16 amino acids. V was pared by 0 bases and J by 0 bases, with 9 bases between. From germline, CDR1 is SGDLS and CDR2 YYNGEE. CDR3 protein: CASSVAPSPNTGELFF. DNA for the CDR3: TGTGCCAGCAGCGTAGCCCCGAGCCCGAACACCGGGGAGCTGTTTTTT.

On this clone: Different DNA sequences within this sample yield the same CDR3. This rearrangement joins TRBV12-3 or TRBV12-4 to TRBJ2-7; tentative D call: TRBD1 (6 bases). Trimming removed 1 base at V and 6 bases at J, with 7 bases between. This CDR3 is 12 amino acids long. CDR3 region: CASSLGGGEQYV. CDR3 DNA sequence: TGTGCCAGCAGTTTAGGAGGGGGCGAGCAGTACGTC.